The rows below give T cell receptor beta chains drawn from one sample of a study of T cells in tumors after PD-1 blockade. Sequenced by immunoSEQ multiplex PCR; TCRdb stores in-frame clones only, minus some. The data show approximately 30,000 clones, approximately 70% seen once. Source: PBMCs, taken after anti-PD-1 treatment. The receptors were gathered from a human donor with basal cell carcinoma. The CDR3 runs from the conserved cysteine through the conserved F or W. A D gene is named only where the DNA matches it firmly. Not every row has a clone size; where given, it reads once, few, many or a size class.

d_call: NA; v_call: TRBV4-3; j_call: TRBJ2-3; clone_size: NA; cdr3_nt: TGCGCCAGCAGCCAAGAAGGGACTAGCACAGATACGCAGTATTTT; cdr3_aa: CASSQEGTSTDTQYF
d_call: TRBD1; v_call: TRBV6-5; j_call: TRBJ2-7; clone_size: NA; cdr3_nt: TGTGCCAGCAGACGACAGGGGGTCACCTACGAGCAGTACTTC; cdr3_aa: CASRRQGVTYEQYF
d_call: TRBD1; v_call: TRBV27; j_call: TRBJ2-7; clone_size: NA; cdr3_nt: TGTGCCAGCAGTTGGGACAGACTTTATACCTACGAGCAGTACTTC; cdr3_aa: CASSWDRLYTYEQYF
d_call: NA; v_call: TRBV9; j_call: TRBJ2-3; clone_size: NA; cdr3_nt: TGTGCCAGCAGCGTAGTCCCAGGTTGGACAGATACGCAGTATTTT; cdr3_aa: CASSVVPGWTDTQYF
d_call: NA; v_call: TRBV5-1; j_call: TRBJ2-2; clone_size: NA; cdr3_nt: TGCGCCAGCAGCCTACAGGGACAAGCGAACACCGGGGAGCTGTTTTTT; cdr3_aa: CASSLQGQANTGELFF
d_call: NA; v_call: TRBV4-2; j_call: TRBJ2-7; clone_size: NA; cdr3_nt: TGTGCCAGCAGCCAAGATCCCGGACTAACCTACGAGCAGTACTTC; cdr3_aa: CASSQDPGLTYEQYF
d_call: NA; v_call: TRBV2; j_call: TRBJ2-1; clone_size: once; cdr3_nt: TGTGCCAGCAGAGCTAGCGAGGTAAAGGATGAGCAGTTCTTC; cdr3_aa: CASRASEVKDEQFF
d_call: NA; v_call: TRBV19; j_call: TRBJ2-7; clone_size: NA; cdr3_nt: TGTGCCAGTAGTCCCCAGGACGGTCAGGGGTACGAGCAGTACTTC; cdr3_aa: CASSPQDGQGYEQYF
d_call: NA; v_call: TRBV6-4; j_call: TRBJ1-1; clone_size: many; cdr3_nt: TGTGCCAGCAGTGACACCTCAAGGGGCACTGAAGCTTTCTTT; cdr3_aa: CASSDTSRGTEAFF
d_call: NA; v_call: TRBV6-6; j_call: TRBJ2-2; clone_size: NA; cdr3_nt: TGTGCCAGCAGGCCTATCGACCCTCCGAACACCGGGGAGCTGTTTTTT; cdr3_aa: CASRPIDPPNTGELFF
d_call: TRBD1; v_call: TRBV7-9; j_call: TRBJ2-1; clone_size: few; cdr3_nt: TGTGCCAGCAGCTTTCCGACAGGGCTCGGGAACTACAATGAGCAGTTCTTC; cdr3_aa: CASSFPTGLGNYNEQFF
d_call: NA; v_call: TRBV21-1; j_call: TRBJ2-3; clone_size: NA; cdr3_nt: TGTGCCAGCAGCTCCCCTAGCCAGCGGGAGGAATCCGATACGCAGTATTTT; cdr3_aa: CASSSPSQREESDTQYF
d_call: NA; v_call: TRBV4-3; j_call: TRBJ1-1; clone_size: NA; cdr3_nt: TGCGCCAGCAGCCAAAAGACCCCATACACTGAAGCTTTCTTT; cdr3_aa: CASSQKTPYTEAFF
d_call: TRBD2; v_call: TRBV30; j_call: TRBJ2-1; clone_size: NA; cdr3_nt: TGTGCCTGGAGCCTGACTAGCGGGGAATACAATGAGCAGTTCTTC; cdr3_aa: CAWSLTSGEYNEQFF
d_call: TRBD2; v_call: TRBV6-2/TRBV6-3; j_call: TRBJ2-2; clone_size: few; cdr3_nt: TGTGCCAGCAGTGGGGGACTAGCGGGCACCGGGGAGCTGTTTTTT; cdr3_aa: CASSGGLAGTGELFF
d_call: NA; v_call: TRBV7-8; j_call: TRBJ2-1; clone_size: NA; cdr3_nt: TGTGCCAGCACGAGCTGGGGAGCCAGCTCCTACAATGAGCAGTTCTTC; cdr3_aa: CASTSWGASSYNEQFF
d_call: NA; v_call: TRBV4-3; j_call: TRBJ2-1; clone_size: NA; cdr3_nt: TGCGCCAGCAGCCAAGAGGCTTTCAACTACAATGAGCAGTTCTTC; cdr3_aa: CASSQEAFNYNEQFF
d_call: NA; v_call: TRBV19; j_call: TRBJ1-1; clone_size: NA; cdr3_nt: TGTGCCAGTAGTATCGGGGGAGACACTGAAGCTTTCTTT; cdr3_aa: CASSIGGDTEAFF
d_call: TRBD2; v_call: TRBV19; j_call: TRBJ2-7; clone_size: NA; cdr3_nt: TGTGCCAGTAGTATTGGTATGCGGGGGTTCGACGAGCAGTACTTC; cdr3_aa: CASSIGMRGFDEQYF
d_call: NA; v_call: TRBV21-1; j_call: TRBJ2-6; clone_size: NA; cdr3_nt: TGTGCCAGCGGTCGAATTTGCTCTGGGGCCAACGTCCTGACTTTC; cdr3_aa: CASGRICSGANVLTF
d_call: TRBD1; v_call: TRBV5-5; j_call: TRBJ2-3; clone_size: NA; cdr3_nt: TGTGCCAGCAGTTCTGACAGGGGACACACAGATACGCAGTATTTT; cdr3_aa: CASSSDRGHTDTQYF
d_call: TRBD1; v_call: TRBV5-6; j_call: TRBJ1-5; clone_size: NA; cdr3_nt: TGTGCCAGCAGCTTGGGGGACAGGGAGCAGCCCCAGCATTTT; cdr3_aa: CASSLGDREQPQHF
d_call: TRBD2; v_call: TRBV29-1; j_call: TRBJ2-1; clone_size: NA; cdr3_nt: TGCAGCGTTTTCAGCGGGAGTGGTCCTAGTCTCCGGTTCTTC; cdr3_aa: CSVFSGSGPSLRFF
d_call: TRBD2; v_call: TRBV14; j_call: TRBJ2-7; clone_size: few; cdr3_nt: TGTGCCAGCAGCCGGGATAGCGGGGGGTTCTCCTACGAGCAGTACTTC; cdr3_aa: CASSRDSGGFSYEQYF
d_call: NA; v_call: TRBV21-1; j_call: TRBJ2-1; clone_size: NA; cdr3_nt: TGTGCCAGCAGCAAAGCTTGGGGTATAGGTGGCTACAATGAGCAGTTCTTC; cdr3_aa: CASSKAWGIGGYNEQFF
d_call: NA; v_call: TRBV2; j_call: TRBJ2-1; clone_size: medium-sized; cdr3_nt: TGTGCCAGCAGTGCCGAGCACCCTGAGCAGTTCTTC; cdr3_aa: CASSAEHPEQFF
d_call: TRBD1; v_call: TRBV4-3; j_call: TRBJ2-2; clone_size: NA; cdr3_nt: TGCGCCAGCAGCCAAGATCTAAGCTCGCAGGGGGCCGGGGAGCTGTTTTTT; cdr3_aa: CASSQDLSSQGAGELFF
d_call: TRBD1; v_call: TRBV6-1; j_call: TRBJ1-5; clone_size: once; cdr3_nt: TGTGCCAGCAGTGAAGCAACAGGGGGATGGCAGCCCCAGCATTTT; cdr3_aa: CASSEATGGWQPQHF
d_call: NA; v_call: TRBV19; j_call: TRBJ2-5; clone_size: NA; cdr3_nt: TGTGCCAGTAGTCAAACTGACCAGCAGTCGGCGACCCAGTACTTC; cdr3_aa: CASSQTDQQSATQYF
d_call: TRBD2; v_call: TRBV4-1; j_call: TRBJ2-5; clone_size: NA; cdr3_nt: TGCGCCAGCAGCCCCTTGGGACCTAGCGGTGCCCAAGAGACCCAGTACTTC; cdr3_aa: CASSPLGPSGAQETQYF
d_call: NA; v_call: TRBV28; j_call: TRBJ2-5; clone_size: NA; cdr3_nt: TGTGCCAGCAGATCCGGGACCGTAAAGACCCAGTACTTC; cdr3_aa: CASRSGTVKTQYF
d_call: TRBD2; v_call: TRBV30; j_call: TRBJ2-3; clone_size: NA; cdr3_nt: TGTGCCTGGAGTCCGGGAGGGGGGGCAAGGGATACGCAGTATTTT; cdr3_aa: CAWSPGGGARDTQYF
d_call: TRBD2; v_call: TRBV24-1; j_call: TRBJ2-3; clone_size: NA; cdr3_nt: TGTGCCACCAAAGGGGCGGGGACTAGCGGCTTCTCGGCGCAGTATTTT; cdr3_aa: CATKGAGTSGFSAQYF
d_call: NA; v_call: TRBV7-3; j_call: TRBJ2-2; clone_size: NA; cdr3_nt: TGTGCCAGCAGCTTAAGCAGGGGGAACACCGGGGAGCTGTTTTTT; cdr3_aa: CASSLSRGNTGELFF
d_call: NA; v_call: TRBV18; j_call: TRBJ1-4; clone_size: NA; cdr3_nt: TGTGCCAGCTCGTCCCTAGGGCAGGGAGGCGAAAAACTGTTTTTT; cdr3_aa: CASSSLGQGGEKLFF
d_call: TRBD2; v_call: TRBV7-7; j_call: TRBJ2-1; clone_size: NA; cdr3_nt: TGTGCCAGCAGCGCGGACAGACTAGCGCGCTACAATGAGCAGTTCTTC; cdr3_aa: CASSADRLARYNEQFF
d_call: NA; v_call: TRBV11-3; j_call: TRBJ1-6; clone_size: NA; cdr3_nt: TGTGCCAGCAGCCCCCGGGTGAATTCACCCCTCCACTTT; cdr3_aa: CASSPRVNSPLHF
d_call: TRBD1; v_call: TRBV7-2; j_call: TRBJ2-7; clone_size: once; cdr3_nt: TGTGCCAGCAGCTCGGGACAGGCTGGAAGCCTCGAGCAGTACTTC; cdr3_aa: CASSSGQAGSLEQYF
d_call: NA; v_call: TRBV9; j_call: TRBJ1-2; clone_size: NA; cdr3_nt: TGTGCCAGCAGCGTCGACAGATCCTATGGCTACACCTTC; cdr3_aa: CASSVDRSYGYTF
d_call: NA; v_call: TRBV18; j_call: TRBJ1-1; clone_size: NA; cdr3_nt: TGTGCCAGCTCACCAGACCAGTCCTCCACTGAAGCTTTCTTT; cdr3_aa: CASSPDQSSTEAFF
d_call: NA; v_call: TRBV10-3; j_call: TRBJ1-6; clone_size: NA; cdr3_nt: TGTGCCATCAAGGACGGAGGGGCCAATTCACCCCTCCACTTT; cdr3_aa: CAIKDGGANSPLHF
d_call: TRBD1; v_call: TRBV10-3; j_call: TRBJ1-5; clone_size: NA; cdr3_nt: TGTGCCATCAGCCGACAGGGTGCGAATCAGCCCCAGCATTTT; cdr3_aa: CAISRQGANQPQHF
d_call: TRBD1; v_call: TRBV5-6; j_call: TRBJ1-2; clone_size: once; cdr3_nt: TGTGCCAGCAGCTTGATGGACAGGGGGCCGCTTAGCCCCTTC; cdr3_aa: CASSLMDRGPLSPF
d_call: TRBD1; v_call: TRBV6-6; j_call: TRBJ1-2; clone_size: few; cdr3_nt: TGTGCCAGCAGCTCTAGACAGGGGGCTTACTATGGCTACACCTTC; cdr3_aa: CASSSRQGAYYGYTF
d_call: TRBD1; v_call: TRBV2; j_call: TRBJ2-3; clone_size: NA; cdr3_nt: TGTGCCAGCAGGGGGACAGGGGGAGATACGCAGTATTTT; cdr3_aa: CASRGTGGDTQYF
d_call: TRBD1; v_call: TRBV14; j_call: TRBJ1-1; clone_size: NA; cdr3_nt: TGTGCCAGCAGCCGTCCGGGACAGGGGGTTCTCACTGAAGCTTTCTTT; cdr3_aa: CASSRPGQGVLTEAFF
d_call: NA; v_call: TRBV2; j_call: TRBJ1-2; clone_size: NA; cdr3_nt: TGTGCCAGCAGTGAAGCGTGGGGGCTCGCGGGCTACACCTTC; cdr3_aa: CASSEAWGLAGYTF
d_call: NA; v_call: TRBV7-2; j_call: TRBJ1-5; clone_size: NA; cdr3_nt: TGTGCCAGCAGCTTACACTCGGGAGGCAATCAGCCCCAGCATTTT; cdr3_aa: CASSLHSGGNQPQHF
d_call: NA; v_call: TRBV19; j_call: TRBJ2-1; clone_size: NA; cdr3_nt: TGTGCCGCCTCTAGCAACTCCTACAATGAGCAGTTCTTC; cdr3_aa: CAASSNSYNEQFF
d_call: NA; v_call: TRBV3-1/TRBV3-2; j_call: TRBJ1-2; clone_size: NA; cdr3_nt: TGTGCCAGCAGCCAAGAGTCGGGCGGTGGCTACACCTTC; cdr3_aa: CASSQESGGGYTF
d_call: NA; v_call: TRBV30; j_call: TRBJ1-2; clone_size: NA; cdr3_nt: TGTGCCTGGAGTGTGGGGGACTATGGCTACACCTTC; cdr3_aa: CAWSVGDYGYTF